The present entry profiles one T cell receptor beta chain with its context. This specimen comes from a study of blood T cell repertoires in COVID-19. About the research overall: Sites across the United States, Italy and Spain contributed samples from acute and convalescent COVID-19. PBMCs, B-cell-depleted T cells, or T cells were the source of the cDNA or gDNA that made up the material.

Original processing methods: Estimation of nucleated cell counts relied on the amplification of reference gene primers. Clones were sequenced by immunoSEQ multiplex PCR, and TCRdb holds only the in-frame ones, with some missing. Clone size and V and J calls were adopted from that table, with D and trimming inferred from the DNA. The sample includes 250,000 or so clones, about 90% seen only once; the top ten take approximately 1.2%. Recruitment covered about two dozen US areas and drew participants whose ages spanned about 18 to 100 years. The sequenced sample was PBMCs or T cells enriched from blood (not recorded which). This sequence originates from a human donor in a cohort exposed to, infected with or recovered from COVID-19 (not recorded which). The donor label of this sample is uncertain.

The CDR3 loop is CASSPGRGGAGTGELFF. The DNA for the CDR3 is TGTGCCAGCAGCCCAGGTCGGGGAGGCGCGGGCACCGGGGAGCTGTTTTTT. V gene TRBV5-4 combines with J gene TRBJ2-2; weak D call: TRBD2 (6 bases). Germline assignment: CDR1 SGHNT and CDR2 YYREEE (reference sequence). V lost 4 bases to trimming and J lost 4 bases, with 20 bases between them. The CDR3 is made up of 17 amino acids.